Only one count was recorded for the clone carrying this T cell receptor (beta chain). Here immunoSEQ multiplex PCR was the method, and the copy in TCRdb shows in-frame clones only, minus some. The sample consists of 52,000 or so clones, about 95% of them appearing once. Trimming removed 4 bases at V and 2 bases at J, with 16 bases between. Germline CDR1 reads SGHRS; CDR2 reads YFSETQ. This CDR3 comprises 16 residues. This record belongs to a study of control samples from healthy donors and cancer patients. The sequenced material came from blood. This rearrangement joins TRBV5-1 to TRBJ2-4; the D is unclear. This receptor was obtained from a man aged 25-40 years in good health. Written as DNA, the CDR3 is TGCGCCAGCAGCGTCGGCCCCACTGGAACCAAAAACATTCAGTACTTC. This encodes CASSVGPTGTKNIQYF.